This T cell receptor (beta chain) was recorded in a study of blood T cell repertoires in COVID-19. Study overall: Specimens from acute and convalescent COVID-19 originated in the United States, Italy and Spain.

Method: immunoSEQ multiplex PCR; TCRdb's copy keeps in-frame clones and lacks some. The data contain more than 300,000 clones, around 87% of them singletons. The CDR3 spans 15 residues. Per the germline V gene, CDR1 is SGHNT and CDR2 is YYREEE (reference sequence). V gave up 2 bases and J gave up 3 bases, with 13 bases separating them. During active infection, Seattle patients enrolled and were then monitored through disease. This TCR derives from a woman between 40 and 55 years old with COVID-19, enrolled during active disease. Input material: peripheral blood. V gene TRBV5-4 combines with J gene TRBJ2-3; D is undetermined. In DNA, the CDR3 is TGTGCCAGCAGCTTTCGGCCCTCAGGTACAGATACGCAGTATTTT. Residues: CASSFRPSGTDTQYF.